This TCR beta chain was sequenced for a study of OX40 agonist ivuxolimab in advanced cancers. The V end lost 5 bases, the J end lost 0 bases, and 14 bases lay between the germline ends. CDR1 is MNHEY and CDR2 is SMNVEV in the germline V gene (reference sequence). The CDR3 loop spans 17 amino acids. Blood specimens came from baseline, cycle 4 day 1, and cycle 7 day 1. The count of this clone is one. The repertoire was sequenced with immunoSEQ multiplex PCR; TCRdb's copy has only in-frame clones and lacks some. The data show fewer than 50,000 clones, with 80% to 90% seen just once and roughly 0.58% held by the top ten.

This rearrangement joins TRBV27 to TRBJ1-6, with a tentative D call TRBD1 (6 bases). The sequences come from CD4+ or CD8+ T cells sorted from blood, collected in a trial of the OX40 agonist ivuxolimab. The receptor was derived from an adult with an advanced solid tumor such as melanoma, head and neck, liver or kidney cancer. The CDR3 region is CASSLDRLSSYNSPLHF. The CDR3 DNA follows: TGTGCCAGCAGTCTCGACAGGCTTAGCTCCTATAATTCACCCCTCCACTTT.